Listed here are 13 T cell receptor beta chains from one sample, sequenced in a study of blood T cell repertoires in COVID-19. Sequenced by immunoSEQ multiplex PCR; TCRdb stores in-frame clones only, minus some. The table includes approximately 230,000 clones, 85% to 90% detected once. The sample comprised PBMCs or T cells enriched from blood (not recorded which). The receptors were sampled from a woman aged 30 to 39 who had recovered from COVID-19.

The chain carries TRBV5-6 and TRBJ2-3, with 16 bases identical to TRBD2. The V gene end was trimmed by 7 bases and the J gene end by 1 base; junction bases not matched to a gene: 9. The CDR3 length is 18 residues. CDR1 and CDR2 (germline): SGHDT, YYEEEE. Written as DNA, the CDR3 is TGTGCCAGCGTGATCGGGACTAGCGGGAGGGCCCGCACAGATACGCAGTATTTT. This encodes CASVIGTSGRARTDTQYF.

The chain couples TRBV6-2 or TRBV6-3 to TRBJ1-2, with unresolved D. The germline V gene encodes CDR1 MNHEY and CDR2 SVGEGT. The CDR3 contains 19 residues. Trimming removed 0 bases at V and 2 bases at J, with 22 bases between. The CDR3 sequence: CASSYSSLPPEEKNYGYTF. The CDR3 bases are TGTGCCAGCAGTTACTCGAGTCTCCCCCCGGAGGAAAAAAACTATGGCTACACCTTC.

V is TRBV18 and J is TRBJ2-2, with 13 bases identical to TRBD2. Losses at the gene ends were 2 bases for V and 6 bases for J; bases not matched to a gene: 3. Germline V CDR1 and CDR2: KGHSH, LQKENI. This CDR3 is 16 amino acids long. The DNA of the CDR3 is TGTGCCAGCTCACCAATGGGACTAGCGGGACCCGGGGAGCTGTTTTTT. Translated, it gives CASSPMGLAGPGELFF.

The chain employs TRBV5-1 and TRBJ2-3; 13 bases are shared with TRBD2. V was pared by 2 bases and J by 6 bases, with 15 bases of the junction left unmatched. Germline CDR1 reads SGHRS; CDR2 reads YFSETQ. The CDR3 has 19 amino acids. The CDR3 DNA reads as TGCGCCAGCAGCTTCGGACTAGCGGGAGTAATCGGCAGCGGGGATACGCAGTATTTT. Protein sequence: CASSFGLAGVIGSGDTQYF. Complete variable domain (other parts from reference TRBV5-1 and TRBJ2-3): KAGVTQTPRYLIKTRGQQVTLSCSPISGHRSVSWYQQTPGQGLQFLFEYFSETQRNKGNFPGRFSGRQFSNSRSEMNVSTLELGDSALYLCASSFGLAGVIGSGDTQYFGPGTRLTVL.

This chain connects TRBV29-1 to TRBJ1-3; TRBD1 might be the D (5 bases). CDR1 and CDR2 from the germline V gene are SQVTM and ANQGSEA. The CDR3 loop spans 13 amino acids. Trimming took 3 bases from V and 2 from J, leaving 8 bases between them. This CDR3 reads CSVEEGAGNTIYF. The CDR3 bases are TGCAGCGTTGAGGAAGGGGCTGGAAACACCATATATTTT.

This rearrangement joins TRBV5-8 to TRBJ2-7; TRBD1 might be the D (5 bases). The CDR3 contains 15 residues. CDR1 is SGHTS, CDR2 YDEGEE, per germline. Trimming took 0 bases from V and 3 from J, leaving 13 bases between them. The CDR3 nucleotides read TGTGCCAGCAGCTTGGGGCAGGGCTTGCGCTACGAGCAGTACTTC. Translated, it gives CASSLGQGLRYEQYF.

The V gene is TRBV10-3, the J gene TRBJ2-5, with 10 bases aligning to TRBD2. Germline V gene lookup returns CDR1 ENHRY and CDR2 SYGVKD. This CDR3 is built from 19 residues. Unmatched junction bases numbered 15, after V lost 0 bases and J lost 5 bases. CDR3 protein: CAISESRVLAGAGRETQYF. CDR3 nucleotide sequence: TGTGCCATCAGTGAGTCTCGTGTTCTAGCGGGGGCCGGACGGGAGACCCAGTACTTC.

In nucleotides, the CDR3 is TGTGCCAGCAGCTCTCCCCAGGGGGACAACTATGGCTACACCTTC. The encoded protein is CASSSPQGDNYGYTF. The chain has TRBV28 and TRBJ1-2, with 7 bases fitting TRBD1. Per germline, CDR1 MDHEN and CDR2 SYDVKM. V was pared by 6 bases and J by 2 bases, with 9 bases of the junction left unmatched. The CDR3 has 15 residues.

V gene TRBV4-3 combines with J gene TRBJ1-2; D unresolved. CDR3 length: 12 amino acids. Germline CDR1 and CDR2: LGHNA and YSLEER. The V end lost 0 bases, the J end lost 3 bases, and 2 bases lay between the germline ends. CDR3 sequence reads: CASSQDYYGYTF. Written as DNA, the CDR3 is TGCGCCAGCAGCCAAGACTACTATGGCTACACCTTC.

This chain uses TRBV27 with TRBJ1-6, with D unclear. CDR3 length: 12 amino acids. CDR1 is MNHEY, CDR2 SMNVEV, per germline (reference sequence). V was shortened by 2 bases and J by 14 bases, with 10 bases between the two germline ends. The CDR3 region is CASSLMSGSLHF. The CDR3 DNA is TGTGCCAGCAGTTTAATGTCCGGGTCCCTCCACTTT.

This clone was seen only once. The chain links TRBV7-9 to TRBJ2-5; possible D gene TRBD1, 6 bases. Germline CDR1 is SEHNR and CDR2 is FQNEAQ (reference sequence). V was clipped by 0 bases and J by 1 base, with 9 bases between them. This CDR3 is built from 15 residues. DNA of the CDR3: TGTGCCAGCAGCTTAGCGGCAGGGGTCCAAGAGACCCAGTACTTC. Residues: CASSLAAGVQETQYF. Using reference TRBV7-9 and TRBJ2-5 for the parts outside the CDR3, the full variable domain is DTGVSQNPRHKITKRGQNVTFRCDPISEHNRLYWYRQTLGQGPEFLTYFQNEAQLEKSRLLSDRFSAERPKGSFSTLEIQRTEQGDSAMYLCASSLAAGVQETQYFGPGTRLLVL.

The chain combines TRBV9 with TRBJ1-1; TRBD1 aligns across 10 bases. CDR3 length: 15 residues. Trimming removed 3 bases from V and 2 bases from J; junction bases left unmatched: 4. From germline, CDR1 is SGDLS and CDR2 YYNGEE. CDR3 loop: CASSGGQGSNTEAFF. Here the CDR3 DNA reads TGTGCCAGCAGCGGGGGACAGGGGAGTAACACTGAAGCTTTCTTT.

This clone was picked up one time. This chain connects TRBV6-5 to TRBJ1-3, with D perhaps TRBD1 (6 bases). CDR1 and CDR2 (germline): MNHEY, SVGAGI. V shed 5 bases and J shed 2 bases, with 10 bases lying between them. This CDR3 is built from 14 residues. CDR3 residues: CASSQRDTGNTIYF. The CDR3 DNA reads TGTGCCAGCAGTCAGCGGGACACTGGAAACACCATATATTTT.